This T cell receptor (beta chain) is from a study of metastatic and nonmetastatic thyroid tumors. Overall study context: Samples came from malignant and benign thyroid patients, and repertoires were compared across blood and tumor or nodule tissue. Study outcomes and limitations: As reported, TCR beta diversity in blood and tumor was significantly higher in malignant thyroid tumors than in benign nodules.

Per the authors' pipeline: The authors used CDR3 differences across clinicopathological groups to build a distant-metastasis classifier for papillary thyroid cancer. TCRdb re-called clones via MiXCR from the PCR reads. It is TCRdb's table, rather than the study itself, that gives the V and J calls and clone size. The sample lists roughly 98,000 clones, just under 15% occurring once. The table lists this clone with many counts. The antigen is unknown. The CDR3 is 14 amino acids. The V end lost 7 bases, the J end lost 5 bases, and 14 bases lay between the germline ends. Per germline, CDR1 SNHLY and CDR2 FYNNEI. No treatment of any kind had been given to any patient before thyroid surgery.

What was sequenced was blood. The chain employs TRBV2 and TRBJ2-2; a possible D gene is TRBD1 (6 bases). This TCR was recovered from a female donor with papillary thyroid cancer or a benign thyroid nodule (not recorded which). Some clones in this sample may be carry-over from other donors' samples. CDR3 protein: CASMRRGGTGELFF. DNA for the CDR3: TGTGCCAGCATGAGGAGAGGGGGAACCGGGGAGCTGTTTTTT. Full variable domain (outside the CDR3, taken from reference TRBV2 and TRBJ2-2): EPEVTQTPSHQVTQMGQEVILRCVPISNHLYFYWYRQILGQKVEFLVSFYNNEISEKSEIFDDQFSVERPDGSNFTLKIRSTKLEDSAMYFCASMRRGGTGELFFGEGSRLTVL.